This T cell receptor beta chain was found in a study of cytomegalovirus exposure and HLA in healthy donors (dated by TCRdb to the late 2010s). A note on the overall study: The 650 to 800 repertoires of the first cohort and the 110 or so validation repertoires were produced on the same platform, according to a later analysis. High-throughput TCR immunosequencing, statistical association of individual TCRs with disease status, and machine learning were combined to predict cytomegalovirus infection status. Besides the first cohort of roughly 640 subjects, a separate validation cohort made up of 120 different subjects was used. The aim of the study was to test whether cataloging public T cell receptors could identify signatures of past pathogen exposure.

The method behind the library was the immunoSEQ multiplex PCR assay. On the study's bioinformatics: To diagnose cytomegalovirus status from the catalog of TCR beta chain sequences, a statistical classification framework was built. In its TCRdb copy, this immuneACCESS table keeps in-frame sequences only and misses some clones. Where compared with another copy, unresolved V genes explain less than half of these, and the others have no known cause. Clone size and V and J calls were adopted from that table, with D and trimming inferred from the DNA. This sample lists about 78,000 clones; 90% to 96% were detected once. The ten largest clonotypes hold less than 2% of the sample. The donors were included in the validation cohort of roughly 130 subjects, a group kept apart from the roughly 670-subject first cohort. Worth noting for this clone: It lacks a known antigen. Base-call qualities are not available, and no considerably larger clone is one nucleotide away.

Here is what the overall study found, with its caveats: The study gave a list of 150 to 200 TCR beta chains associated with cytomegalovirus. The authors suggested that the approach could potentially be generalized to other disease states and immunological phenotypes. A later analysis lacked HLA typing for the validation cohort, so it scored co-occurrence in that cohort across all 120 repertoires. Of the cluster scores, 85% to 95% were above 0 in a later analysis, which found that TCRs clustered in the first cohort also tended to co-occur in the 95 to 150 validation repertoires. Most TCR sequences were observed very rarely across donors, whereas some public TCRs were present in many individuals. Three of the identified cytomegalovirus-associated TCR beta chains were confirmed in vitro to be specific for cytomegalovirus antigens. In both the original and validation cohorts, the classifier was reported to diagnose cytomegalovirus status with high specificity and sensitivity.

V lost 4 bases and J lost 3 bases; the stretch between them is 15 bases long. The CDR3 holds 16 amino acids from the cysteine to the phenylalanine. The only DNA kept is the CDR3, 48 bases in frame from the first base. The germline V gene provides CDR1 MGHRA and CDR2 YSYEKL. The sequence was obtained from a man aged 18 to 29 in good health and CMV-seropositive. Sequencing was carried out using PBMCs. The chain is made from TRBV4-1 and TRBJ1-4, with a tentative D gene TRBD1 over 6 matching bases. The nucleotide sequence reads TGCGCCAGCAGCCCAAGGGGGACCGACCCTAATGAAAAACTGTTTTTT. This is translated as CASSPRGTDPNEKLFF.